This T cell receptor (beta chain) comes out of a study of blood T cell repertoires in COVID-19. Overall study: From the United States, Italy and Spain came samples of acute and convalescent COVID-19. Nucleic acid was either cDNA or gDNA, and it came from T cells, B-cell-depleted T cells, or PBMCs.

Source study methods: Nucleated cell number was recorded as an estimate derived from reference gene primer amplification. Sequenced by immunoSEQ multiplex PCR; TCRdb stores in-frame clones only, minus some. The V and J calls and clone size come from that table; D and trimming were worked out from the DNA. The sample yields about 160,000 clones, about nine tenths seen once. Trimming removed 1 base at V and 2 bases at J, with 8 bases between. The CDR3 has 14 amino acids. Germline V lookup: CDR1 SGHAT, CDR2 FQNNGV. This receptor was identified in a woman in her sixties or seventies who had recovered from COVID-19. The V call is TRBV11-2, the J call TRBJ2-5; D remains ambiguous. Sample: peripheral blood. CDR3 in DNA: TGTGCCAGCAGCTTAGCAGGTTTGCAAGAGACCCAGTACTTC. Its protein product is CASSLAGLQETQYF.